These 11 T cell receptor beta chains came from one sample sequenced in a study of cytomegalovirus exposure and HLA in healthy donors. Data came from immunoSEQ multiplex PCR; TCRdb stores just in-frame clones and leaves some out. This table has a few hundred thousand clones, approximately 90% appearing once. The specimen was PBMCs. The source of these receptors is a woman aged 18-30 years in good health and CMV-seronegative.

This chain uses TRBV13 with TRBJ2-7, with unresolved D. Germline loops: CDR1 PRHDT, CDR2 FYEKMQ (reference sequence). Trimming took off 0 bases at V and 6 bases at J, with 12 bases between the two ends. The CDR3 contains 14 residues. The CDR3 region is CASSLGLEKREQYF. DNA of the CDR3: TGTGCCAGCAGCTTAGGCCTCGAGAAACGCGAGCAGTACTTC.

Concerning this clone itself: This sample includes further DNA sequences coding for the same CDR3. J is TRBJ1-4 and V is TRBV15; no reliable D call. Deletions cut 0 bases from V and 7 bases from J, with 6 bases between. The CDR3 length is 13 residues. From germline, CDR1 is LNHNV and CDR2 YYDKDF (reference sequence). The DNA for the CDR3 is TGTGCCACCAGCAGAGATCGAGGTGAAAAACTGTTTTTT. Protein product: CATSRDRGEKLFF.

The rearrangement joins TRBV29-1 to TRBJ2-5; 8 bases are shared with TRBD2. The V and J ends lost 5 bases and 5 bases, in that order; junction bases with no gene match: 10. In germline, CDR1 is SQVTM, CDR2 ANQGSEA. The CDR3 is made up of 14 amino acids. The CDR3 DNA follows: TGCAGCGTTCGGACCGGGAGGGCGGGGGAGACCCAGTACTTC. Its translation is CSVRTGRAGETQYF. The full variable domain, its missing parts supplied by reference TRBV29-1 and TRBJ2-5, is SAVISQKPSRDICQRGTSLTIQCQVDSQVTMMFWYRQQPGQSLTLIATANQGSEATYESGFVIDKFPISRPNLTFSTLTVSNMSPEDSSIYLCSVRTGRAGETQYFGPGTRLLVL.

The chain joins TRBV28 to TRBJ1-2; 7 nucleotides align to TRBD1. The V and J ends lost 4 bases and 3 bases, in that order; junction bases with no gene match: 8. The germline CDR1 and CDR2 sequences are MDHEN and SYDVKM. This CDR3 contains 15 residues. DNA for the CDR3: TGTGCCAGCAGTTCGGACAGGAGAAACTACTATGGCTACACCTTC. It translates to CASSSDRRNYYGYTF.

The rearrangement joins TRBV6-6 to TRBJ1-3; D is possibly TRBD1 (5 bases). With 5 bases removed from V and 4 bases from J, the gap between germline ends came to 12 bases. CDR1 is MNHNY, CDR2 SVGAGI, per germline (reference sequence). CDR3 length: 14 amino acids. The CDR3 region is CASSPRTQGNTIYF. In DNA form, the CDR3 reads TGTGCCAGCAGTCCTAGGACACAAGGAAACACCATATATTTT.

The gene calls are TRBV27 and TRBJ2-3; D possibly corresponds to TRBD1 (6 bases). Trimming removed 2 bases from V and 0 bases from J, with 12 bases in between. The CDR3 spans 16 residues. Germline loops: CDR1 MNHEY, CDR2 SMNVEV (reference sequence). CDR3 amino acids: CASSLAGVVSTDTQYF. The CDR3 DNA reads as TGTGCCAGCAGTTTAGCAGGGGTGGTAAGCACAGATACGCAGTATTTT.

This chain links TRBV27 with TRBJ1-1; 8 nucleotides match TRBD1. This CDR3 comprises 14 residues. The V gene end was trimmed by 6 bases and the J gene end by 1 base; junction bases not matched to a gene: 4. Germline assignment: CDR1 MNHEY and CDR2 SMNVEV (reference sequence). CDR3 nucleotides: TGTGCCAGCAGCAAGGACAGGGAGAACACTGAAGCTTTCTTT. It codes for CASSKDRENTEAFF.

This rearrangement joins TRBV7-2 to TRBJ2-7, with 7 bases that match TRBD1. This CDR3 contains 14 residues. Germline loops: CDR1 SGHTA, CDR2 FQGNSA. The V segment lost 4 bases and the J segment 2 bases; nucleotides outside the gene matches: 5. CDR3 region: CASSSGTVTYEQYF. The CDR3 DNA reads TGTGCCAGCAGCTCCGGGACAGTCACCTACGAGCAGTACTTC. The full variable domain, its missing parts supplied by reference TRBV7-2 and TRBJ2-7, is GAGVSQSPSNKVTEKGKDVELRCDPISGHTALYWYRQSLGQGLEFLIYFQGNSAPDKSGLPSDRFSAERTGGSVSTLTIQRTQQEDSAVYLCASSSGTVTYEQYFGPGTRLTVT.

The sample holds a few counts of this clone. The chain is built from TRBV10-1 and TRBJ2-7, with 9 bases that match TRBD1. The CDR3 is made up of 15 amino acids. Germline lookup yields CDR1 WNHNN and CDR2 SYGVQD (reference sequence). V lost 8 bases, J lost 5 bases, and 13 bases stayed unmatched. CDR3 sequence: CASHPGQGIRNEQYF. CDR3 coding DNA: TGCGCCAGCCATCCGGGACAGGGAATTCGGAACGAGCAGTACTTC.

The chain employs TRBV18 and TRBJ2-7, with 7 bases matching TRBD1. The CDR3 length is 17 residues. Trimming at V came to 1 base and at J to 0 bases, leaving 9 bases not matched to a gene. From germline, CDR1 is KGHSH and CDR2 LQKENI. The CDR3 spells CASSPHRLGTASYEQYF. As DNA, the CDR3 is TGTGCCAGCTCACCACATCGCTTGGGGACAGCCTCCTACGAGCAGTACTTC.

The V gene is TRBV5-6, the J gene TRBJ2-7; 7 nucleotides align to TRBD2. V lost 0 bases and J lost 3; bases outside the gene matches: 6. CDR1 is SGHDT and CDR2 is YYEEEE in the germline V gene. This CDR3 comprises 15 residues. The CDR3 DNA reads as TGTGCCAGCAGCTTGGAGGGAGGGCCGATCTACGAGCAGTACTTC. This gives the protein CASSLEGGPIYEQYF.